One and the same sample provided the 20 T cell receptor beta chains below, sequenced in a study of blood T cell repertoires in COVID-19. Measured with immunoSEQ multiplex PCR; TCRdb has only the in-frame clones, and not every one. The sample comprises 150,000 to 200,000 clones, around 91% of which are singletons, and 0.77% rests with the top ten. The sample comprised PBMCs or T cells enriched from blood (not recorded which). These receptors were taken from a woman younger than 35 who had recovered from COVID-19.

V is TRBV9 and J is TRBJ2-6; 7 bases align to TRBD1. The CDR3 loop spans 17 amino acids. Trimming removed 3 bases from V and 3 bases from J; junction bases left unmatched: 9. The germline gives CDR1 SGDLS, CDR2 YYNGEE. This CDR3 reads CASSAETGPSGANVLTF. CDR3 coding DNA: TGTGCCAGCAGCGCCGAGACAGGGCCGAGTGGGGCCAACGTCCTGACTTTC.

The chain joins TRBV15 to TRBJ1-3; tentative D call: TRBD1 (6 bases). CDR1 is LNHNV, CDR2 YYDKDF, per germline (reference sequence). This CDR3 region has 16 residues. V was cut by 4 bases and J by 8 bases, with 21 bases left in between. The CDR3 DNA sequence: TGTGCCACCAGCACCCTTAGGGGGTCTGATAGGGACACCATATATTTT. It yields the protein CATSTLRGSDRDTIYF.

This clone was seen only once. This rearrangement joins TRBV4-2 to TRBJ2-5; the match to TRBD2 covers 11 bases. CDR1 and CDR2 from the germline V gene are LGHNA and YNFKEQ. The V and J ends lost 0 bases and 5 bases, in that order; junction bases with no gene match: 5. The CDR3 spans 16 residues. CDR3 residues: CASSQEVAGGRETQYF. CDR3 DNA: TGTGCCAGCAGCCAAGAAGTAGCGGGAGGGCGGGAGACCCAGTACTTC.

The chain links TRBV7-8 to TRBJ2-5; TRBD1 is a possible D gene (6 bases). Germline V gene sequence: CDR1 SGHVS, CDR2 FQNEAQ. The CDR3 totals 14 residues. Trimming stripped 5 bases from V and 5 bases from J, with 15 bases between. CDR3 in amino acids: CASSQTGRPETQYF. The DNA of the CDR3 is TGTGCCAGCAGCCAAACAGGGCGTCCGGAGACCCAGTACTTC.

The genes are TRBV10-2 and TRBJ2-7; D ambiguous. V lost 10 bases and J 0 bases, leaving 16 bases between the germline ends. In germline, CDR1 is WSHSY, CDR2 SAAADI. The CDR3 is made up of 14 amino acids. The CDR3 is CATNQLLLSYEQYF. The CDR3 DNA follows: TGCGCCACGAACCAACTACTACTCTCCTACGAGCAGTACTTC.

The chain joins TRBV7-6 to TRBJ2-5; 7 bases are shared with TRBD2. Germline V gives CDR1 SGHVS, CDR2 FNYEAQ. CDR3 length equals 17 residues. After removal of 4 bases from V and 2 bases from J, the junction contained 13 bases not matched to a gene. This CDR3 is CASSSKLGGGSQETQYF. CDR3 in DNA: TGTGCCAGCAGCTCCAAACTGGGAGGCGGGAGTCAAGAGACCCAGTACTTC.

This clone was observed a handful of times. V and J are TRBV4-2 and TRBJ2-3, with TRBD2 as a possible D gene (7 bases). Trimming stripped 2 bases from V and 2 bases from J, with 11 bases between. This CDR3 spans 15 amino acids. Germline values: CDR1 LGHNA, CDR2 YNFKEQ. This chain's CDR3 is CASSQREGDTDTQYF. In nucleotides, the CDR3 is TGTGCCAGCAGCCAAAGGGAGGGGGACACAGATACGCAGTATTTT.

This clone turned up a few times. The chain employs TRBV9 and TRBJ2-1, with a tentative D call TRBD1 (5 bases). The CDR3 has 15 residues. Trimming left V 0 bases short and J 4 bases short, with 11 bases between. Germline V gene sequence: CDR1 SGDLS, CDR2 YYNGEE. CDR3 amino acids: CASSVADRNYNEQFF. CDR3 bases: TGTGCCAGCAGCGTAGCTGACAGAAATTACAATGAGCAGTTCTTC. The entire variable domain, with the rest obtained from reference TRBV9 and TRBJ2-1, is as follows: DSGVTQTPKHLITATGQRVTLRCSPRSGDLSVYWYQQSLDQGLQFLIQYYNGEERAKGNILERFSAQQFPDLHSELNLSSLELGDSALYFCASSVADRNYNEQFFGPGTRLTVL.

This clone is a singleton in its sample. CDR3 DNA sequence: TGTGCCAGCAGTGAACAGGGGTTAGATACGCAGTATTTT. Translating it yields CASSEQGLDTQYF. The chain couples TRBV2 to TRBJ2-3; D possibly corresponds to TRBD1 (6 bases). The V end was cut by 2 bases, the J end by 5 bases, with 8 bases between. The CDR3 extends over 13 amino acids. Germline V gives CDR1 SNHLY, CDR2 FYNNEI.

The chain uses TRBV2 and TRBJ1-1; D is uncertain. V was trimmed by 5 bases and J by 0 bases, leaving 10 bases between them. The CDR3 contains 14 residues. Germline V gene sequence: CDR1 SNHLY, CDR2 FYNNEI. Here the CDR3 reads CASSFQTVNTEAFF. The CDR3 DNA sequence: TGTGCCAGCAGTTTTCAGACTGTGAACACTGAAGCTTTCTTT.

In this sample, this clone turned up once. V is TRBV28 and J is TRBJ2-5; 7 bases are shared with TRBD2. There are 15 residues in the CDR3. CDR1 is MDHEN, CDR2 SYDVKM, per germline. The V gene end was trimmed by 7 bases and the J gene end by 6 bases; junction bases not matched to a gene: 14. The CDR3 here is CASTPAGLAAKTQYF. The CDR3 DNA is TGTGCCAGCACCCCGGCGGGCCTAGCGGCTAAGACCCAGTACTTC.

The rearrangement links TRBV9 to TRBJ2-3; weak D call: TRBD2 (5 bases). This CDR3 comprises 15 residues. Between the trimmed V and J ends, which lost 4 bases and 6 bases, there was a span of 18 bases. Germline loops: CDR1 SGDLS, CDR2 YYNGEE. The CDR3 sequence: CASSPRGNSVDTQYF. DNA of the CDR3: TGTGCCAGCAGCCCCCGGGGAAATTCCGTCGATACGCAGTATTTT.

In its sample, this clone was seen once. The chain employs TRBV6-4 and TRBJ2-3; 8 bases are shared with TRBD1. Trimming cost V 2 bases and J 3 bases; bases outside gene matches: 4. Germline values: CDR1 MRHNA, CDR2 SNTAGT. This CDR3 has 15 residues. Here the CDR3 DNA reads TGTGCCAGCAGTGACCGGGGACAGGCAACAGATACGCAGTATTTT. It specifies CASSDRGQATDTQYF.

This clone has only one observation. The chain couples TRBV3-1 (or the pseudogene TRBV3-2) to TRBJ2-3; weak D call: TRBD2 (6 bases). Trimming left V 3 bases short and J 2 bases short, with 18 bases between. Germline CDR1 and CDR2: LGHDT and YNNKEL (reference sequence). The CDR3 is 17 residues long. The CDR3, as DNA: TGTGCCAGCAGCCAGGATCTCCGGGACTCTTACACAGATACGCAGTATTTT. Translation gives CASSQDLRDSYTDTQYF.

The rearrangement joins TRBV15 to TRBJ2-3, with D hard to call. The CDR3 consists of 15 residues. From germline, CDR1 is LNHNV and CDR2 YYDKDF (reference sequence). V was shortened by 2 bases and J by 0 bases, with 9 bases between the two germline ends. DNA for the CDR3: TGTGCCACCAGCAGACGAGGCGGAAGCACAGATACGCAGTATTTT. Its protein product is CATSRRGGSTDTQYF.

This clone was recorded once. This chain connects TRBV28 to TRBJ1-1; D gene unclear. The CDR3 has 15 residues. V dropped 5 bases and J dropped 0 bases, with 13 bases sitting between them. From germline, CDR1 is MDHEN and CDR2 SYDVKM. The CDR3, as DNA: TGTGCCAGCAGTCCAGAAATAACTATGAACACTGAAGCTTTCTTT. Amino acid sequence: CASSPEITMNTEAFF.

This chain links TRBV28 with TRBJ2-7; 8 bases align to TRBD2. J gave up 7 bases and V 4 bases, and 9 bases lay outside the gene matches. Germline V gives CDR1 MDHEN, CDR2 SYDVKM. This CDR3 is 14 amino acids long. In nucleotides, the CDR3 is TGTGCCAGCAGTTCAAGACTAGCGCTCTCGGAGCAGTACTTC. This translates into CASSSRLALSEQYF.

The V call is TRBV11-2, the J call TRBJ2-7; no firm D call. The V gene's germline CDR1 is SGHAT and CDR2 FQNNGV. V gave up 6 bases and J gave up 5 bases, with 17 bases separating them. The CDR3 consists of 14 residues. CDR3 DNA: TGTGCCAGCAGTCTAGGCCTAGGCGCCGACGAGCAGTACTTC. Translating it yields CASSLGLGADEQYF.

As concerns this clone: The junction departs from germline at one end; a sequencing error may be responsible. The chain couples TRBV28 to TRBJ2-7; 10 nucleotides align to TRBD1. CDR3 length equals 15 residues. In germline, CDR1 is MDHEN, CDR2 SYDVKM. The CDR3 DNA follows: TGTGCCAGCAGTCCGCCGACAGGGGGCTATGGGGGTGGGGACTTC. It yields the protein CASSPPTGGYGGGDF.

CDR3 sequence: CAISGGSDPSGRPYNEQFF. The CDR3 coding sequence is TGTGCCATCAGTGGCGGGAGCGATCCTAGCGGGAGGCCCTACAATGAGCAGTTCTTC. The chain uses TRBV10-3 and TRBJ2-1; 11 positions agree with TRBD2. The CDR3 sequence is 19 residues long. Per germline, CDR1 ENHRY and CDR2 SYGVKD. Losses at the gene ends were 4 bases for V and 2 bases for J; bases not matched to a gene: 13.